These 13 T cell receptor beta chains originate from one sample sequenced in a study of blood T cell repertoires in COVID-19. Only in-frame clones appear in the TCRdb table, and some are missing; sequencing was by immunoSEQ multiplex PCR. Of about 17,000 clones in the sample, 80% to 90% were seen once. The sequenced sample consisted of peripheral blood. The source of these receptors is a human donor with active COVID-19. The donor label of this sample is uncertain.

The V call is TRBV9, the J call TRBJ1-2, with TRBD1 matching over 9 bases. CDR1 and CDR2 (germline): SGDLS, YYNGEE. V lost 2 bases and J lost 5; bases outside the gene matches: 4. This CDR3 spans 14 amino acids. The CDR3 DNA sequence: TGTGCCAGCAGCGTCGGACAGGGGACTTATGGCTACACCTTC. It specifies CASSVGQGTYGYTF.

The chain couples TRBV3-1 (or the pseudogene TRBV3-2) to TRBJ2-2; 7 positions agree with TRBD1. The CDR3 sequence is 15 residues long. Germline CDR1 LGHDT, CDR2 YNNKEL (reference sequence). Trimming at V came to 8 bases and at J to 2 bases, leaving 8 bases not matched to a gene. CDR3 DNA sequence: TGTGCCAGCCGGCGGACAGGAACTAACACCGGGGAGCTGTTTTTT. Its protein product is CASRRTGTNTGELFF.

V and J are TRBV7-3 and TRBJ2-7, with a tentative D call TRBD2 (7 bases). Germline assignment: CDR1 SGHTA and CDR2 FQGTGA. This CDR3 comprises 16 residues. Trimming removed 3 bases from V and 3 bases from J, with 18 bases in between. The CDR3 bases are TGTGCCAGCAGCTTTAACGGGAGGACAGAACACTACGAGCAGTACTTC. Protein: CASSFNGRTEHYEQYF.

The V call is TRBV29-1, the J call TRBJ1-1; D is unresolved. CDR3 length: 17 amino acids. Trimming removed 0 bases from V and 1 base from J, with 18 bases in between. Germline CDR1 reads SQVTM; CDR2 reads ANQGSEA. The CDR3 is CSVEDSPGGGPNTEAFF. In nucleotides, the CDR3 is TGCAGCGTTGAAGATTCTCCTGGTGGAGGGCCGAACACTGAAGCTTTCTTT.

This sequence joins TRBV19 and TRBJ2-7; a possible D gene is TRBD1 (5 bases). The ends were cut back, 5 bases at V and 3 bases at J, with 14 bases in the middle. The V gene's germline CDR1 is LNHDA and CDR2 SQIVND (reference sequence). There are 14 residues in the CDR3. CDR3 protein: CASSGADSYYEQYF. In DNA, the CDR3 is TGTGCCAGTAGTGGAGCCGACAGTTACTACGAGCAGTACTTC.

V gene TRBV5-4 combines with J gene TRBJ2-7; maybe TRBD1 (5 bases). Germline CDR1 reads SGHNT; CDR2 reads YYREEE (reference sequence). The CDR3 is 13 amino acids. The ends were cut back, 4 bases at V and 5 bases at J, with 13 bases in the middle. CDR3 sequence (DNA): TGTGCCAGCAGCCCCCGCCAGGGCGACGAGCAGTACTTC. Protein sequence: CASSPRQGDEQYF.

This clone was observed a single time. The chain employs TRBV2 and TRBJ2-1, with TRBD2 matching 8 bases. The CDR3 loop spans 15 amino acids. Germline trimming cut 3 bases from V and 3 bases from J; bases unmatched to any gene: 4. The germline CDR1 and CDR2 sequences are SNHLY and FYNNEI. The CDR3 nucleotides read TGTGCCAGCAGTGAGGAGCGGGGGTACTACAATGAGCAGTTCTTC. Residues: CASSEERGYYNEQFF.

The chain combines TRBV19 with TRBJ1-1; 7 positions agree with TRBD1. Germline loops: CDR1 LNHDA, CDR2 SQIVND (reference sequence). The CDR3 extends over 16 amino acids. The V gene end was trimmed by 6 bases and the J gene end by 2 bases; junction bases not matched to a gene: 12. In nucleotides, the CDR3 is TGTGCCAGTAGACGCAGACTCGGGACAGCAAACACTGAAGCTTTCTTT. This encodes CASRRRLGTANTEAFF. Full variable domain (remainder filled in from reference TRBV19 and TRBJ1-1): DGGITQSPKYLFRKEGQNVTLSCEQNLNHDAMYWYRQDPGQGLRLIYYSQIVNDFQKGDIAEGYSVSREKKESFPLTVTSAQKNPTAFYLCASRRRLGTANTEAFFGQGTRLTVV.

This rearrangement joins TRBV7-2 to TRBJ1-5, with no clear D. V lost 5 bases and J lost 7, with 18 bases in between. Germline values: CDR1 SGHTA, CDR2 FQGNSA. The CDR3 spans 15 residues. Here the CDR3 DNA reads TGTGCCAGCAGCCCCCGCGTAGGGAGTGGGCAGCCCCAGCATTTT. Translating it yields CASSPRVGSGQPQHF.

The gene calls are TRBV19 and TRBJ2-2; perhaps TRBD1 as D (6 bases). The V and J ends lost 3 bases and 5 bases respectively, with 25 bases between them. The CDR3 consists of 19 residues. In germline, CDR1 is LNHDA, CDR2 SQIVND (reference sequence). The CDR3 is CASSILILGSGETTGELFF. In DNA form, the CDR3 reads TGTGCCAGTAGTATTCTTATCCTCGGGTCAGGGGAAACGACCGGGGAGCTGTTTTTT.

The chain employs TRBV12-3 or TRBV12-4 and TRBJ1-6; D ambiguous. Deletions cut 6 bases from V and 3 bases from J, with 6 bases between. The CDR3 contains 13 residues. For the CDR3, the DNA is TGTGCCAGCAGGCCGAGCTATAATTCACCCCTCCACTTT. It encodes CASRPSYNSPLHF.

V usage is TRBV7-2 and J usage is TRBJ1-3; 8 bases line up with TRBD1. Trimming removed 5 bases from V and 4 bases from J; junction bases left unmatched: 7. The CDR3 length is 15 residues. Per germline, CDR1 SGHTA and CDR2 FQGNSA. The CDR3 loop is CASSRMDRAGNTIYF. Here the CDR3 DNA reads TGTGCCAGCAGCAGAATGGACAGGGCCGGAAACACCATATATTTT.

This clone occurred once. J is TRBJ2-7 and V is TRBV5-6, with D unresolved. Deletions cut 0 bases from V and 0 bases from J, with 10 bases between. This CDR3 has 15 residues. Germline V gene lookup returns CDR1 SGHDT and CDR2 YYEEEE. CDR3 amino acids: CASSLDYSSSYEQYF. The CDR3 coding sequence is TGTGCCAGCAGCTTGGATTATTCCTCCTCCTACGAGCAGTACTTC.